Presented here are 21 T cell receptor beta chains from one specimen sequenced in a study of CD8 T cells in Susac syndrome. Random hexamers were used to reverse transcribe about 0.5 to 1 ug of RNA. Each CDR3 protein gets one entry after TCRdb re-called the immunoSEQ multiplex PCR reads with MiXCR. The sample includes about 69,000 distinct CDR3 sequences, 90% to 95% of them seen just once. Sequencing was done on a sample of CD8+ T cells from PBMCs. These TCRs come from a human donor with multiple sclerosis.

V is TRBV30 and J is TRBJ2-1, with 10 nucleotides matching TRBD2. There are 15 residues in the CDR3. V dropped 2 bases and J dropped 7; count of bases not matched to a gene: 8. Germline V CDR1 and CDR2: GTSNPN, SVGIG (reference sequence). CDR3 region: CAWSLSRLAGNEQFF. CDR3 DNA: TGTGCCTGGAGTTTGTCGAGACTAGCGGGTAATGAGCAGTTCTTC.

The rearrangement uses TRBV3-1 and TRBJ2-1, with 8 bases identical to TRBD2. The V gene end was trimmed by 7 bases and the J gene end by 4 bases; junction bases not matched to a gene: 9. This CDR3 is 15 amino acids long. Germline loops: CDR1 LGHDT, CDR2 YNNKEL (reference sequence). The CDR3 coding sequence is TGTGCCAGCAACCCGCCAGCGGGGGTTTACAATGAGCAGTTCTTC. It specifies CASNPPAGVYNEQFF.

The V and J genes are TRBV11-2 and TRBJ2-2; D perhaps matches TRBD1 (6 bases). The V gene lost 1 base and the J gene lost 4 bases, with 10 bases spanning the gap. Germline V gene lookup returns CDR1 SGHAT and CDR2 FQNNGV. This CDR3 is 15 amino acids long. The CDR3 loop is CASSLGNRATGELFF. In DNA, the CDR3 is TGTGCCAGCAGCTTAGGCAACAGGGCCACCGGGGAGCTGTTTTTT.

The chain joins TRBV13 to TRBJ2-3; D is unresolved. The CDR3 consists of 13 residues. The V end was cut by 5 bases, the J end by 2 bases, with 8 bases between. Looked up from germline, CDR1 is PRHDT and CDR2 is FYEKMQ (reference sequence). The CDR3, as DNA: TGTGCCAGCAGCCTTGACCCCACAGATACGCAGTATTTT. As protein: CASSLDPTDTQYF.

The chain links TRBV28 to TRBJ1-1; D remains ambiguous. Trimming cost V 5 bases and J 1 base, with 20 bases left between them. Germline CDR1 reads MDHEN; CDR2 reads SYDVKM. The CDR3 spans 17 residues. CDR3 amino acids: CASSDLLTQNSNTEAFF. DNA of the CDR3: TGTGCCAGCAGTGACCTTTTAACTCAAAATTCGAACACTGAAGCTTTCTTT.

This chain uses TRBV7-9 with TRBJ1-1, with D uncertain. The V end was cut by 5 bases, the J end by 0 bases, with 4 bases between. CDR1 and CDR2 (germline): SEHNR, FQNEAQ (reference sequence). The CDR3 has 12 amino acids. As DNA, the CDR3 is TGTGCCAGCAGCACGATGAACACTGAAGCTTTCTTT. It translates to CASSTMNTEAFF.

This chain links TRBV14 with TRBJ2-7; unclear D gene. Germline V lookup: CDR1 SGHDN, CDR2 FVKESK. Trimming removed 9 bases from V and 2 bases from J, with 17 bases in between. The CDR3 has 14 residues. CDR3 protein: CASSRWKETYEQYF. Here the CDR3 DNA reads TGTGCCAGTTCCCGGTGGAAGGAGACCTACGAGCAGTACTTC. The complete variable domain, with remaining parts taken from reference TRBV14 and TRBJ2-7, reads EAGVTQFPSHSVIEKGQTVTLRCDPISGHDNLYWYRRVMGKEIKFLLHFVKESKQDESGMPNNRFLAERTGGTYSTLKVQPAELEDSGVYFCASSRWKETYEQYFGPGTRLTVT.

The chain employs TRBV2 and TRBJ1-2; 8 bases fit TRBD1. J gave up 0 bases and V 7 bases, and 4 bases lay outside the gene matches. The CDR3 is 14 residues long. CDR1 is SNHLY and CDR2 is FYNNEI in the germline V gene. CDR3 region: CASKDRATNYGYTF. The CDR3 DNA is TGTGCCAGCAAGGACAGGGCAACTAACTATGGCTACACCTTC. The entire variable domain, with the rest obtained from reference TRBV2 and TRBJ1-2, is as follows: EPEVTQTPSHQVTQMGQEVILRCVPISNHLYFYWYRQILGQKVEFLVSFYNNEISEKSEIFDDQFSVERPDGSNFTLKIRSTKLEDSAMYFCASKDRATNYGYTFGSGTRLTVV.

This chain links TRBV2 with TRBJ1-4; the match to TRBD1 covers 8 bases. The CDR3 spans 16 residues. Germline lookup yields CDR1 SNHLY and CDR2 FYNNEI. The ends lost 8 bases at V and 5 bases at J; junction bases unmatched: 13. CDR3 sequence reads: CASVAGGNGANEKLFF. For the CDR3, the DNA is TGTGCCAGCGTCGCAGGGGGCAATGGGGCAAATGAAAAACTGTTTTTT.

This rearrangement joins TRBV2 to TRBJ2-2, with 10 nucleotides matching TRBD2. The CDR3 is 17 residues long. CDR1 and CDR2 from the germline V gene are SNHLY and FYNNEI. The V gene end was trimmed by 6 bases and the J gene end by 1 base; junction bases not matched to a gene: 8. The CDR3 sequence is CASRDPRLAGNTGELFF. CDR3 bases: TGTGCCAGCAGAGACCCTCGACTAGCGGGGAACACCGGGGAGCTGTTTTTT.

The V gene is TRBV6-5, the J gene TRBJ1-2; D is unresolved. CDR1 is MNHEY, CDR2 SVGAGI, per germline. V lost 3 bases to trimming and J lost 3 bases, with 17 bases between them. This CDR3 contains 16 residues. CDR3 loop: CASSYTPKGAYYGYTF. CDR3 sequence (DNA): TGTGCCAGCAGTTATACTCCCAAAGGAGCTTACTATGGCTACACCTTC.

This chain connects TRBV6-5 to TRBJ2-3, with TRBD2 as a possible D gene (6 bases). The CDR3 has 14 amino acids. Trimming stripped 8 bases from V and 8 bases from J, with 20 bases between. Germline loops: CDR1 MNHEY, CDR2 SVGAGI. CDR3 residues: CASSGGAGALTQYF. CDR3 nucleotides: TGTGCCAGCTCCGGAGGGGCAGGAGCTCTTACGCAGTATTTT.

This clonotype was found once. The chain recombines TRBV6-2 or TRBV6-3 with TRBJ2-7; 8 positions agree with TRBD2. Germline loops: CDR1 MNHEY, CDR2 SVGEGT. The V gene end was trimmed by 2 bases and the J gene end by 7 bases; junction bases not matched to a gene: 4. The CDR3 totals 13 residues. CDR3 sequence: CASSYEREREQYF. DNA for the CDR3: TGTGCCAGCAGTTACGAGCGGGAGCGTGAGCAGTACTTC.

This chain links TRBV12-3 or TRBV12-4 with TRBJ2-2; a possible D gene is TRBD2 (7 bases). The CDR3 has 15 amino acids. V was cut by 5 bases and J by 5 bases, with 15 bases left in between. The CDR3 here is CASSDRGARTGELFF. For the CDR3, the DNA is TGTGCCAGCAGTGACCGGGGGGCGCGAACCGGGGAGCTGTTTTTT.

V and J are TRBV11-2 and TRBJ2-7; D is unresolved. Trimming took 1 base from V and 4 from J, leaving 14 bases between them. The CDR3 sequence is 15 residues long. CDR1 and CDR2 from the germline V gene are SGHAT and FQNNGV. The CDR3 loop is CASSLGATSKYEQYF. DNA of the CDR3: TGTGCCAGCAGCTTAGGGGCGACTTCTAAGTACGAGCAGTACTTC.

This clonotype was seen only a few times. The V and J genes are TRBV19 and TRBJ1-5; TRBD1 might be the D (5 bases). CDR3 size: 15 residues. V gave up 5 bases and J gave up 1 base, with 12 bases separating them. Per germline, CDR1 LNHDA and CDR2 SQIVND (reference sequence). The CDR3 nucleotides are TGTGCCAGTAGTTCCGGACAAGGGAGCAATCAGCCCCAGCATTTT. It codes for CASSSGQGSNQPQHF.

The chain joins TRBV27 to TRBJ2-2, with D uncertain. Germline V lookup: CDR1 MNHEY, CDR2 SMNVEV (reference sequence). This CDR3 region has 14 residues. The V gene lost 5 bases and the J gene lost 8 bases, with 15 bases spanning the gap. This CDR3 is CASSLGPSPGELFF. The CDR3 region has the DNA TGTGCCAGCAGTCTCGGACCATCCCCGGGGGAGCTGTTTTTT.

The chain recombines TRBV20-1 with TRBJ1-1, with 7 positions matching TRBD1. The CDR3 sequence is 14 residues long. V lost 6 bases and J lost 0; bases outside the gene matches: 7. The V gene's germline CDR1 is DFQATT and CDR2 SNEGSKA (reference sequence). CDR3 sequence: CSATGTVLNTEAFF. In nucleotides, the CDR3 is TGCAGTGCCACCGGGACAGTCTTGAACACTGAAGCTTTCTTT.

The V gene is TRBV27, the J gene TRBJ2-7; perhaps D is TRBD1 or TRBD2 (5 bases each). CDR3 length: 13 residues. Between the trimmed V and J ends, which lost 2 bases and 9 bases, there was a span of 14 bases. The germline gives CDR1 MNHEY, CDR2 SMNVEV (reference sequence). The CDR3 here is CASSLRGESGQYF. The CDR3 DNA is TGTGCCAGCAGTTTACGAGGGGAGAGCGGGCAGTACTTC.

The V and J genes are TRBV6-2 or TRBV6-3 and TRBJ2-5; TRBD1 aligns across 8 bases. The V segment lost 6 bases and the J segment 4 bases; nucleotides outside the gene matches: 4. CDR1 and CDR2 from the germline V gene are MNHEY and SVGEGT. There are 13 residues in the CDR3. CDR3 coding DNA: TGTGCCAGCAGCGATGACAGGGGAGAGACCCAGTACTTC. Translating it yields CASSDDRGETQYF.

This chain connects TRBV4-1 to TRBJ2-7, with 12 bases identical to TRBD2. This CDR3 has 15 amino acids. Trimming took 0 bases from V and 6 from J; bases not matched to a gene: 3. Per the germline V gene, CDR1 is MGHRA and CDR2 is YSYEKL. CDR3 amino acids: CASSQDLAGGREQYF. The CDR3 DNA is TGCGCCAGCAGCCAAGATCTAGCGGGAGGGCGCGAGCAGTACTTC.